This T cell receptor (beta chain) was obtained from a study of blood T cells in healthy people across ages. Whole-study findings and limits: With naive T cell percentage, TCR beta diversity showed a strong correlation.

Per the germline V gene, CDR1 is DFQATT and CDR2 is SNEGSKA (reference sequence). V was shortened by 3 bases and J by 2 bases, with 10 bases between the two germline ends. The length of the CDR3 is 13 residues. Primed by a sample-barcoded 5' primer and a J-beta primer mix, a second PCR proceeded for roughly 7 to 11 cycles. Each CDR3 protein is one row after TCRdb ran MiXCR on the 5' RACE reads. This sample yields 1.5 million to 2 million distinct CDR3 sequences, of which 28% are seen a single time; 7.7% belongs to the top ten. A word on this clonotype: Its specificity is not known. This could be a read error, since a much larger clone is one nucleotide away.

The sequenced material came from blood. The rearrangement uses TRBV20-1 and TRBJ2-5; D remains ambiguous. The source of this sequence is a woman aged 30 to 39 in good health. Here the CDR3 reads CSASVTCQETQYF. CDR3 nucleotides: TGCAGTGCTAGCGTCACATGTCAAGAGACCCAGTACTTC.